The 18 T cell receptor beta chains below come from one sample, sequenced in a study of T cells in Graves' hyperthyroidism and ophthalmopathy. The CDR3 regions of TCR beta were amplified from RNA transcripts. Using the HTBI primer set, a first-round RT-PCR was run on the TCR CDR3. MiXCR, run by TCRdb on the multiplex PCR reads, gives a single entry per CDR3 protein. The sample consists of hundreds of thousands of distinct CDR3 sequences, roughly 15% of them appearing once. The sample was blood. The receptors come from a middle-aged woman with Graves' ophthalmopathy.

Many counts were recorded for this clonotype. The CDR3 region is CASSIYGSPQHF. The DNA of the CDR3 is TGTGCCAGTAGTATATATGGTTCTCCCCAGCATTTT. The chain uses TRBV19 and TRBJ1-5, with D unresolved. Germline CDR1 and CDR2: LNHDA and SQIVND (reference sequence). The CDR3 is 12 residues long. Deletions cut 2 bases from V and 10 bases from J, with 9 bases between.

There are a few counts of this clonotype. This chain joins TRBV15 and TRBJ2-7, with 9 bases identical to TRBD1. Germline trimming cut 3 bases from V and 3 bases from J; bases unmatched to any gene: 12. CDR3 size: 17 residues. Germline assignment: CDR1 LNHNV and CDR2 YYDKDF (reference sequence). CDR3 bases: TGTGCCACCAGCAGCCCCCGTTGGACAGGGGAACTCTACGAGCAGTACTTC. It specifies CATSSPRWTGELYEQYF.

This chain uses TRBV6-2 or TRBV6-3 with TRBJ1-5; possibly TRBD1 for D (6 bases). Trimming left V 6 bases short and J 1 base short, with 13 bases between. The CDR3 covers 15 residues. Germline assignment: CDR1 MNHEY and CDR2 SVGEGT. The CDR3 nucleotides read TGTGCCAGCAGAACCAACAGGGACAGCAATCAGCCCCAGCATTTT. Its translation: CASRTNRDSNQPQHF.

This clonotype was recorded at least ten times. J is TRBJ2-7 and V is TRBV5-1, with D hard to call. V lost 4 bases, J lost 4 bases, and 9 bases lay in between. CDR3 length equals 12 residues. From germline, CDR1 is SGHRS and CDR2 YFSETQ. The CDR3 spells CASSNSGYEQYF. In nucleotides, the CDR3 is TGCGCCAGCAGCAATTCCGGTTACGAGCAGTACTTC.

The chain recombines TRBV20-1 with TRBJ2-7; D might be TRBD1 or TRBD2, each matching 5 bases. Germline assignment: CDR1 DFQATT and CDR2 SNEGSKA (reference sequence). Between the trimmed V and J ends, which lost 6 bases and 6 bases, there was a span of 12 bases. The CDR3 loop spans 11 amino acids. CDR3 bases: TGCAGTGCGCCGAGGGGTTCCGAGCAGTACTTC. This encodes CSAPRGSEQYF.

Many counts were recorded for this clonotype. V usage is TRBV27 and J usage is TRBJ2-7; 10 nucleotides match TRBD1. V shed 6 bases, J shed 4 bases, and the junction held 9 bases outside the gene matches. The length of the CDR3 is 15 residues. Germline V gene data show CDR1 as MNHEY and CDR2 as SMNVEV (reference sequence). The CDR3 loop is CASSTPGQGMYEQYF. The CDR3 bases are TGTGCCAGCAGCACGCCGGGACAGGGGATGTACGAGCAGTACTTC.

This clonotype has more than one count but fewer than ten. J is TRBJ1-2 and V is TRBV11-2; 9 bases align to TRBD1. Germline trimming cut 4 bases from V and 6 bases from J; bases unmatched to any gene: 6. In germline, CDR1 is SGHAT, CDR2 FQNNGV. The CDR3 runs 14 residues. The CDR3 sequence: CASSWGDRDDGYTF. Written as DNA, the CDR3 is TGTGCCAGCAGCTGGGGGGACAGGGATGATGGCTACACCTTC.

DNA of the CDR3: TGTGCCAGCAGTGTCCCGGGGGCACATTCACCCCTCCACTTT. Amino acid sequence: CASSVPGAHSPLHF. The chain links TRBV2 to TRBJ1-6; maybe TRBD1 (6 bases). This CDR3 is 14 amino acids long. The V gene's germline CDR1 is SNHLY and CDR2 FYNNEI. V shed 4 bases and J shed 8 bases, with 12 bases lying between them.

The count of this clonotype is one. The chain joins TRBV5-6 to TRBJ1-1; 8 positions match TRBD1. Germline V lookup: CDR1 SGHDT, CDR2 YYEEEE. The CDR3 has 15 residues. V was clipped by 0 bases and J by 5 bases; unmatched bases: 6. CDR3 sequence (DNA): TGTGCCAGCAGCTTGGGTGGACAGGGTTGGACTGAAGCTTTCTTT. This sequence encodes CASSLGGQGWTEAFF.

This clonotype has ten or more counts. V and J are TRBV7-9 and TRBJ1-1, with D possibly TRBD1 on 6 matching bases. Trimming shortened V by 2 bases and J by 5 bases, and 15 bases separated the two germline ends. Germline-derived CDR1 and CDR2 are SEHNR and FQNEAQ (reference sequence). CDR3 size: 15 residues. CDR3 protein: CASSLNAQGGTEAFF. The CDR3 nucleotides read TGTGCCAGCAGCTTAAACGCACAGGGAGGGACTGAAGCTTTCTTT.

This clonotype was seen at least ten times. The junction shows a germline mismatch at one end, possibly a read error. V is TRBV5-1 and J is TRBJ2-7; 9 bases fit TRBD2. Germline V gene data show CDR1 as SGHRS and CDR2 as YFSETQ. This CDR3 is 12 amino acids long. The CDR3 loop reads CASSGGRYEQYF. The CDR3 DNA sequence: TGTGCCAGCAGCGGGGGGAGGTACGAGCAGTACTTC.

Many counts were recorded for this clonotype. CDR3 DNA sequence: TGTGCCAGCAGTCCAGGGACTAGCGGGAGTCGCGAGCAGTACTTC. Protein product: CASSPGTSGSREQYF. The chain uses TRBV27 and TRBJ2-7; 14 positions match TRBD2. The ends lost 5 bases at V and 6 bases at J; junction bases unmatched: 6. Germline CDR1 is MNHEY and CDR2 is SMNVEV (reference sequence). This CDR3 is 15 amino acids long.

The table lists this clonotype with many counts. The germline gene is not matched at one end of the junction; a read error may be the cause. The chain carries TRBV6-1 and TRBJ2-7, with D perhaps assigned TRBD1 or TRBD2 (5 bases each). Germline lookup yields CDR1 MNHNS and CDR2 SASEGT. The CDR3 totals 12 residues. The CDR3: CASREDWGEQCF. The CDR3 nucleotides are TGTGCCAGCAGGGAGGACTGGGGCGAGCAGTGCTTC.

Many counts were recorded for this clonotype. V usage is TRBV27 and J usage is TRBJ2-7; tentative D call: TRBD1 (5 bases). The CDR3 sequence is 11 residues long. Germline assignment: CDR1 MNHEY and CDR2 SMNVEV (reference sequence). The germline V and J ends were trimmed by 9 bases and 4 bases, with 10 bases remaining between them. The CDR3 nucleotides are TGTGCCAGTGCTAGGGGATACGAGCAGTACTTC. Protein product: CASARGYEQYF.

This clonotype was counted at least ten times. This CDR3 is CASSLSAQGPQIAQPQHF. CDR3 sequence (DNA): TGCGCCAGCAGCCTCTCAGCCCAGGGTCCCCAAATAGCTCAGCCCCAGCATTTT. The chain employs TRBV4-1 and TRBJ1-5, with D perhaps matching TRBD1 (5 bases). The V end lost 4 bases, the J end lost 6 bases, and 25 bases lay between the germline ends. The germline V gene has CDR1 MGHRA and CDR2 YSYEKL. This CDR3 contains 18 residues.

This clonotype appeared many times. This chain's CDR3 is CSARDRWTGPYGYTF. CDR3 nucleotide sequence: TGCAGTGCTAGAGATAGATGGACAGGTCCCTATGGCTACACCTTC. The rearrangement uses TRBV20-1 and TRBJ1-2; 7 nucleotides line up with TRBD1. The CDR3 is 15 amino acids. CDR1 and CDR2 from the germline V gene are DFQATT and SNEGSKA (reference sequence). J gave up 4 bases and V 0 bases, and 8 bases lay outside the gene matches.

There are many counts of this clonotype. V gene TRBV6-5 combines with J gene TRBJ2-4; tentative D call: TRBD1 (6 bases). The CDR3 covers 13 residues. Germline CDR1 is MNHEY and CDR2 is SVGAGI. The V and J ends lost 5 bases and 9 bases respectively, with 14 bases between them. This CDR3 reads CASSLRGAVIQYF. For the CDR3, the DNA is TGTGCCAGCAGTCTCAGGGGCGCAGTCATTCAGTACTTC.

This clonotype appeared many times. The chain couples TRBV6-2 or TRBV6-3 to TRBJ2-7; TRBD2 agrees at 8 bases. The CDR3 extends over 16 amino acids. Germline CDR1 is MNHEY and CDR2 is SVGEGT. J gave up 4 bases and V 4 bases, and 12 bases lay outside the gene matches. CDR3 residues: CASSWIPSGQMYEQYF. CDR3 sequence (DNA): TGTGCCAGCAGTTGGATTCCTAGCGGGCAAATGTACGAGCAGTACTTC.